Sequencing of this T cell receptor beta chain was carried out in a study of cytomegalovirus exposure and HLA in healthy donors. Regarding the study as a whole: Information on immune exposure was restricted to one variable (CMV serostatus).

As regards this clone: Its matching antigen is unknown.

The PCR employed 60 Vbeta primers together with 13 Jbeta primers. Sequencing used immunoSEQ multiplex PCR; TCRdb keeps in-frame clones, though not all of them. The repertoire includes a few hundred thousand clones, 70% to 90% of them detected once, and about 3.1% sits in the top ten. Trimming removed 0 bases at V and 2 bases at J, with 7 bases between. The length of the CDR3 is 14 residues. These donors, healthy bone marrow donors, were studied. Sequenced input: PBMCs. The clonotype was recovered from a man aged 25 to 40 in good health and CMV-seronegative. The rearrangement uses TRBV23-1 and TRBJ2-5, with D possibly TRBD1 on 6 matching bases. TRBV23-1 falls under the ORF class, with uncertain function. CDR3 sequence (DNA): TGCGCCAGCAGTCAATCACAGGGACAAGAGACCCAGTACTTC. Translated, it gives CASSQSQGQETQYF.